This T cell receptor (beta chain) was retrieved from a study of blood T cells in healthy people across ages. Each sample yielded at least 6.5 million isolated PBMCs. The amount of total RNA extracted per sample was at least 5.5 micrograms. Next came a second PCR, run for about 6 to 12 cycles, which used a sample-barcoded 5' primer along with a J-beta primer mix. All cDNA molecules were each tagged by a template-switch adaptor with 12 random nucleotides. One entry per CDR3 protein results from TCRdb running MiXCR on the 5' RACE reads. Of 1,500,000 or so distinct CDR3 sequences in the sample, 35% to 45% were seen once. The junction had 7 bases not matched to a gene; V was cut back by 2 bases and J by 5 bases. Looked up from germline, CDR1 is DFQATT and CDR2 is SNEGSKA (reference sequence). The CDR3 runs to 14 residues.

Source material: blood. The sequence was obtained from a young woman in good health. V usage is TRBV20-1 and J usage is TRBJ2-7, with 9 nucleotides matching TRBD1. The CDR3 sequence: CSARRGQGANEQYF. As DNA, the CDR3 is TGCAGTGCTAGAAGGGGACAGGGAGCTAACGAGCAGTACTTC.